A selection of T cell receptor beta chains follows, all from one sample in a study of CD8 T cells in Susac syndrome. Using its own MiXCR run on the immunoSEQ multiplex PCR reads, TCRdb lists one record per CDR3 protein. This sample yields 100,000 or so distinct CDR3 sequences, of which around nine tenths are seen a single time; 0.11% to 0.15% belongs to the top ten. Source material: CD4+ T cells from PBMCs. Receptor source: a human donor in good health. Each CDR3 is given with its conserved first and last residue. The D gene is left open where the match is weak. Where a row states a size, it is once, few, many or the class of an expanded clone; other rows omit it.

>NA|TRBD1|TRBV6-5|TRBJ2-7
CASTWTGDSYEQYF
TGTGCCAGCACCTGGACAGGGGACTCCTACGAGCAGTACTTC
>once|TRBD1|TRBV5-1|TRBJ2-5
CASSFDRERTQYF
TGCGCCAGCAGCTTCGACAGGGAGAGGACCCAGTACTTC
>NA|TRBD2|TRBV29-1|TRBJ2-4
CSVGVREGPKNIQYF
TGCAGCGTTGGTGTCCGGGAGGGCCCCAAAAACATTCAGTACTTC
>NA|NA|TRBV19|TRBJ2-1
CASSLTPRSGNEQFF
TGTGCCAGTAGTCTGACCCCAAGATCCGGCAATGAGCAGTTCTTC
>NA|TRBD1|TRBV2|TRBJ1-2
CASSRQGMGNYGYTF
TGTGCCAGCAGTCGACAGGGGATGGGTAACTATGGCTACACCTTC
>once|TRBD1|TRBV5-6|TRBJ2-4
CASSLGQPGGNIQYF
TGTGCCAGCAGCTTGGGACAACCAGGGGGAAACATTCAGTACTTC
>NA|NA|TRBV5-5|TRBJ2-3
CASMGLRSDTQYF
TGTGCCAGCATGGGCCTGCGATCAGATACGCAGTATTTT
>NA|TRBD1|TRBV7-9|TRBJ2-7
CASSARQGRDEQYF
TGTGCCAGCAGCGCAAGACAGGGCAGGGACGAGCAGTACTTC
>NA|NA|TRBV19|TRBJ1-6
CASSEGSSYNSPLHF
TGTGCCAGTAGTGAGGGGAGCTCCTATAATTCACCCCTCCACTTT
>NA|TRBD2|TRBV4-3|TRBJ2-2
CASSQDETGLATGELFF
TGCGCCAGCAGCCAAGACGAGACGGGACTAGCTACCGGGGAGCTGTTTTTT
>few|NA|TRBV20-1|TRBJ1-2
CSGAGQPYGYTF
TGCAGTGGTGCGGGGCAGCCCTATGGCTACACCTTC
>NA|NA|TRBV28|TRBJ1-2
CASSPQGLGSANYGYTF
TGTGCCAGCAGTCCTCAGGGGTTAGGTTCGGCTAACTATGGCTACACCTTC
>NA|NA|TRBV7-2|TRBJ2-5
CASSLPGQETQYF
TGTGCCAGCAGCTTACCCGGCCAAGAGACCCAGTACTTC
>NA|NA|TRBV2|TRBJ1-4
CASSGSGEKLFF
TGTGCCAGCAGTGGATCAGGGGAAAAACTGTTTTTT
>NA|NA|TRBV7-9|TRBJ1-1
CASSHKTGLEAFF
TGTGCCAGCAGCCATAAAACCGGACTCGAAGCTTTCTTT
>NA|NA|TRBV14|TRBJ2-7
CASSESGTTYEQYF
TGTGCCAGCAGCGAGAGCGGAACTACCTACGAGCAGTACTTC
>NA|NA|TRBV3-1|TRBJ2-7
CASSQTYSSYEQYF
TGTGCCAGCAGCCAGACCTACAGCTCCTACGAGCAGTACTTC
>NA|TRBD1|TRBV20-1|TRBJ2-3
CSAEPRDRAAVVADTQYF
TGCAGTGCCGAACCCCGGGACAGGGCGGCGGTCGTGGCAGATACGCAGTATTTT
>once|NA|TRBV20-1|TRBJ2-7
CSAEDGPSYEQYF
TGCAGTGCTGAGGACGGACCCTCCTACGAGCAGTACTTC
>NA|NA|TRBV7-2|TRBJ1-1
CASSLDGRTEAFF
TGTGCCAGCAGCTTAGATGGCCGCACTGAAGCTTTCTTT
>NA|NA|TRBV5-1|TRBJ2-7
CASSPQQGLSYEQYF
TGCGCCAGCAGCCCGCAACAGGGCCTCTCCTACGAGCAGTACTTC
>NA|TRBD2|TRBV6-5|TRBJ2-7
CASSRAGGSSYEQYF
TGTGCCAGCAGTAGAGCGGGGGGAAGCTCCTACGAGCAGTACTTC
>NA|TRBD2|TRBV2|TRBJ2-2
CATLRGGPNTGELFF
TGTGCCACACTACGGGGGGGACCTAACACCGGGGAGCTGTTTTTT